Below are 22 T cell receptor beta chains sequenced from a single sample in a study of shared clonotypes between healthy human individuals. The table came from immunoSEQ multiplex PCR; TCRdb's copy has only in-frame clones and leaves some out. The table lists some 2,500,000 clones, under 95% of them singletons. The sequenced sample was naive CD4+ T cells from PBMCs. The subset here: CD45RA+ positively selected. The receptors were gathered from a man aged 18-30 years in good health. Some clones in this sample may be carry-over from other donors' samples.

This clone was seen just once. V is TRBV6-1 and J is TRBJ2-7; D uncertain. The germline V gene has CDR1 MNHNS and CDR2 SASEGT. This CDR3 is built from 15 residues. V was pared by 0 bases and J by 3 bases, with 12 bases between. CDR3 protein: CASSEAPGRGYEQYF. CDR3 bases: TGTGCCAGCAGTGAAGCCCCCGGCAGAGGCTACGAGCAGTACTTC.

On this clone: Other DNA sequences in the same sample also yield this CDR3. The V call is TRBV9, the J call TRBJ2-3, with 9 nucleotides matching TRBD2. From germline, CDR1 is SGDLS and CDR2 YYNGEE. V shed 0 bases and J 1 base; nucleotides not matched to a gene: 0. This CDR3 region has 15 residues. The CDR3 sequence: CASSVVAGGTDTQYF. The CDR3 nucleotides are TGTGCCAGCAGCGTAGTAGCGGGAGGCACAGATACGCAGTATTTT.

Regarding this clone: This sample includes further DNA sequences coding for the same CDR3. The V call is TRBV28, the J call TRBJ2-7, with no clear D. The CDR3 covers 13 residues. Trimming stripped 3 bases from V and 0 bases from J, with 6 bases between. Germline V gene data show CDR1 as MDHEN and CDR2 as SYDVKM. CDR3 nucleotide sequence: TGTGCCAGCAGTTTCCTGAGCTCCTACGAGCAGTACTTC. This gives the protein CASSFLSSYEQYF.

The chain employs TRBV2 and TRBJ2-3, with unresolved D. This CDR3 is 15 amino acids long. Germline V gives CDR1 SNHLY, CDR2 FYNNEI. V dropped 3 bases and J dropped 2 bases, with 12 bases sitting between them. The CDR3 DNA reads as TGTGCCAGCAGTGAGGGTGCCTACCCCACAGATACGCAGTATTTT. Amino acids: CASSEGAYPTDTQYF. Complete variable domain (other parts from reference TRBV2 and TRBJ2-3): EPEVTQTPSHQVTQMGQEVILRCVPISNHLYFYWYRQILGQKVEFLVSFYNNEISEKSEIFDDQFSVERPDGSNFTLKIRSTKLEDSAMYFCASSEGAYPTDTQYFGPGTRLTVL.

The V call is TRBV5-1, the J call TRBJ2-3; 7 bases are a match to TRBD2. Germline assignment: CDR1 SGHRS and CDR2 YFSETQ. J was trimmed by 2 bases and V by 4 bases; bases with no gene match: 10. This CDR3 contains 16 residues. The CDR3 loop is CASSPIGGSDTDTQYF. In DNA, the CDR3 is TGCGCCAGCAGCCCGATCGGGGGGTCAGACACAGATACGCAGTATTTT.

V usage is TRBV7-3 and J usage is TRBJ2-2, with D uncertain. The germline V and J ends were trimmed by 5 bases and 3 bases, with 16 bases remaining between them. The CDR3 consists of 16 residues. CDR1 SGHTA and CDR2 FQGTGA come from the germline V gene. The CDR3 loop reads CASSPRAVTHTGELFF. CDR3 DNA: TGTGCCAGCAGCCCTCGGGCAGTGACGCACACCGGGGAGCTGTTTTTT. Looking up the rest from reference TRBV7-3 and TRBJ2-2 gives the full variable domain: GAGVSQTPSNKVTEKGKYVELRCDPISGHTALYWYRQSLGQGPEFLIYFQGTGAADDSGLPNDRFFAVRPEGSVSTLKIQRTERGDSAVYLCASSPRAVTHTGELFFGEGSRLTVL.

V usage is TRBV5-4 and J usage is TRBJ2-3; 13 bases align to TRBD2. The CDR3 runs to 16 residues. Germline V lookup: CDR1 SGHNT, CDR2 YYREEE (reference sequence). V was clipped by 4 bases and J by 4 bases; unmatched bases: 6. CDR3 residues: CASSPQLAGGADTQYF. The CDR3 nucleotides are TGTGCCAGCAGCCCCCAACTAGCGGGAGGGGCAGATACGCAGTATTTT. Filled out from reference TRBV5-4 and TRBJ2-3, the complete variable domain reads ETGVTQSPTHLIKTRGQQVTLRCSSQSGHNTVSWYQQALGQGPQFIFQYYREEENGRGNFPPRFSGLQFPNYSSELNVNALELDDSALYLCASSPQLAGGADTQYFGPGTRLTVL.

The chain couples TRBV5-1 to TRBJ2-5; perhaps TRBD2 as D (5 bases). CDR1 is SGHRS and CDR2 is YFSETQ in the germline V gene. V was cut by 2 bases and J by 1 base, with 21 bases left in between. The CDR3 is 18 amino acids. CDR3 sequence (DNA): TGCGCCAGCAGCTTATGGACCGGGTCCGGGGTCGTCCAAGAGACCCAGTACTTC. Encoded protein: CASSLWTGSGVVQETQYF.

The chain joins TRBV14 to TRBJ2-7, with TRBD2 matching over 15 bases. The CDR3 contains 16 residues. Germline loops: CDR1 SGHDN, CDR2 FVKESK. V dropped 2 bases and J dropped 4; count of bases not matched to a gene: 3. The CDR3 protein is CASSQRTSGRVYEQYF. The CDR3 nucleotides read TGTGCCAGCAGCCAACGGACTAGCGGGAGGGTATACGAGCAGTACTTC.

As for this clone: The sample carries other DNA sequences with the same CDR3. The CDR3 bases are TGTGCCAGCAGCTCTCAACAGGGGCAAGAGACCCAGTACTTC. This gives the protein CASSSQQGQETQYF. The chain employs TRBV5-4 and TRBJ2-5; 7 bases match TRBD1. The CDR3 has 14 amino acids. V shed 3 bases and J 2 bases; nucleotides not matched to a gene: 4. Germline V gene lookup returns CDR1 SGHNT and CDR2 YYREEE (reference sequence).

The genes are TRBV15 and TRBJ1-5; D remains ambiguous. Germline CDR1 LNHNV, CDR2 YYDKDF (reference sequence). The CDR3 has 13 amino acids. Trimming stripped 0 bases from V and 10 bases from J, with 10 bases between. The CDR3 here is CATSRDRGRPQHF. The CDR3 bases are TGTGCCACCAGCAGAGATAGAGGGAGACCCCAGCATTTT.

Points on this clone: Other DNA sequences within the sample encode an identical CDR3. This chain joins TRBV18 and TRBJ1-2, with 8 bases lining up with TRBD1. Germline V gives CDR1 KGHSH, CDR2 LQKENI. The CDR3 totals 15 residues. V lost 6 bases, J lost 4 bases, and 10 bases stayed unmatched. CDR3 loop: CASSPGQGGGYGYTF. Here the CDR3 DNA reads TGTGCCAGCTCCCCCGGACAGGGTGGTGGCTATGGCTACACCTTC.

The V call is TRBV11-3, the J call TRBJ2-1, with TRBD2 identical over 11 bases. V shed 5 bases, J shed 5 bases, and the junction held 11 bases outside the gene matches. The CDR3 runs 17 residues. CDR1 is SGHNT, CDR2 YENEEA, per germline. Here the CDR3 reads CASSRKTTSGGDNEQFF. The CDR3 region has the DNA TGTGCCAGCAGCCGAAAAACTACTAGCGGGGGCGACAATGAGCAGTTCTTC.

The rearrangement links TRBV11-2 to TRBJ2-1; D gene uncertain. Germline loops: CDR1 SGHAT, CDR2 FQNNGV. V lost 0 bases and J 8 bases, leaving 8 bases between the germline ends. The CDR3 has 13 residues. This CDR3 reads CASSLDREDEQFF. CDR3 nucleotides: TGTGCCAGCAGCTTAGATCGAGAGGATGAGCAGTTCTTC.

This rearrangement joins TRBV5-1 to TRBJ2-1; the D gene could be TRBD1 or TRBD2 (5 bases each). CDR1 is SGHRS, CDR2 YFSETQ, per germline. V was pared by 7 bases and J by 0 bases, with 11 bases between. This CDR3 has 14 amino acids. The CDR3 nucleotides are TGCGCCAGCGGGGACCCCGGCTCCTACAATGAGCAGTTCTTC. Translating gives CASGDPGSYNEQFF.

The chain has TRBV28 and TRBJ1-4; 8 bases are a match to TRBD1. CDR3 length: 14 amino acids. The V segment lost 4 bases and the J segment 8 bases; nucleotides outside the gene matches: 6. Germline V gene data show CDR1 as MDHEN and CDR2 as SYDVKM. CDR3 DNA: TGTGCCAGCAGTTCCCCAGGGGGCGTCGAAAAACTGTTTTTT. Translated: CASSSPGGVEKLFF.

The rearrangement links TRBV18 to TRBJ2-7; the D is unclear. CDR1 is KGHSH, CDR2 LQKENI, per germline. There are 15 residues in the CDR3. V lost 0 bases, J lost 3 bases, and 12 bases lay in between. Here the CDR3 DNA reads TGTGCCAGCTCACCACCAAAGGGTCGCGACTACGAGCAGTACTTC. It is translated as CASSPPKGRDYEQYF.

This clone was seen more than once but under ten times. The chain carries TRBV5-5 and TRBJ1-1; no reliable D call. Trimming cost V 3 bases and J 0 bases, with 6 bases left between them. Germline assignment: CDR1 SGHKS and CDR2 YYEKEE (reference sequence). The CDR3 totals 13 residues. The CDR3 sequence: CASSSTVNTEAFF. For the CDR3, the DNA is TGTGCCAGCAGCTCGACTGTGAACACTGAAGCTTTCTTT.

This chain connects TRBV5-4 to TRBJ2-7; D is undetermined. V was pared by 0 bases and J by 4 bases, with 11 bases between. Germline V gene data show CDR1 as SGHNT and CDR2 as YYREEE (reference sequence). This CDR3 comprises 14 residues. CDR3 nucleotides: TGTGCCAGCAGCTTGGCGGCTACCAATTACGAGCAGTACTTC. Protein: CASSLAATNYEQYF.

This clone was seen just once. The J gene is TRBJ2-1, the V gene TRBV10-3; a weak D match, TRBD1 (6 bases). The CDR3 has 13 amino acids. V was cut by 9 bases and J by 2 bases, with 11 bases left in between. Germline lookup yields CDR1 ENHRY and CDR2 SYGVKD. This CDR3 is CAIAGTPYNEQFF. The CDR3, as DNA: TGTGCCATAGCCGGGACACCCTACAATGAGCAGTTCTTC.

J is TRBJ2-7 and V is TRBV5-6; D gene ambiguous. V dropped 4 bases and J dropped 5 bases, with 22 bases sitting between them. Germline CDR1 SGHDT, CDR2 YYEEEE. The CDR3 is 16 amino acids. For the CDR3, the DNA is TGTGCCAGCAGCAGGGATGTCCTAGGGCGGATCCACGAGCAGTACTTC. Its protein is CASSRDVLGRIHEQYF.

Concerning this clone: The same CDR3 is also encoded by other DNA sequences in this sample. The rearrangement joins TRBV5-1 to TRBJ1-1, with 8 positions matching TRBD1. Looked up from germline, CDR1 is SGHRS and CDR2 is YFSETQ. Unmatched junction bases numbered 5, after V lost 1 base and J lost 6 bases. The CDR3 runs to 14 residues. The CDR3 DNA follows: TGCGCCAGCAGCTTGAGAGGACAGGGCGCTGAAGCTTTCTTT. It translates to CASSLRGQGAEAFF.